The 5 T cell receptor beta chains below all came from one sample that was sequenced in a study of siplizumab effects on memory and regulatory T cells. Profiling relied on immunoSEQ multiplex PCR, and the TCRdb table lists in-frame clones only, not all of them. The data contain roughly 100,000 clones, 92% of them singletons. The material sequenced was CD4+ T cells sorted from blood. The source of these receptors is a human donor in good health.

V gene TRBV19 combines with J gene TRBJ1-5, with a weak D call TRBD1 (6 bases). Looked up from germline, CDR1 is LNHDA and CDR2 is SQIVND (reference sequence). This CDR3 comprises 16 residues. Trimming stripped 7 bases from V and 4 bases from J, with 20 bases between. In nucleotides, the CDR3 is TGTGCCAGTACCCCAAAACCGGGACAACTGAATCAGCCCCAGCATTTT. Protein sequence: CASTPKPGQLNQPQHF.

V usage is TRBV6-5 and J usage is TRBJ1-6; the match to TRBD1 covers 9 bases. This CDR3 is built from 14 residues. V shed 5 bases and J 10 bases; nucleotides not matched to a gene: 6. The germline gives CDR1 MNHEY, CDR2 SVGAGI. CDR3 nucleotides: TGTGCCAGCAGTCTACAGGGGGCAAGCTCACCCCTCCACTTT. Its translation: CASSLQGASSPLHF.

The rearrangement links TRBV20-1 to TRBJ2-7; TRBD1 matches 7 bases. The CDR3 sequence is 11 residues long. Looked up from germline, CDR1 is DFQATT and CDR2 is SNEGSKA (reference sequence). V was pared by 5 bases and J by 5 bases, with 3 bases of the junction left unmatched. The chain's CDR3 is CSAETGDEQYF. The CDR3 DNA reads TGCAGTGCTGAAACAGGGGACGAGCAGTACTTC.

The chain uses TRBV19 and TRBJ1-2, with 10 bases matching TRBD1. Germline V gene lookup returns CDR1 LNHDA and CDR2 SQIVND (reference sequence). This CDR3 spans 15 amino acids. J gave up 8 bases and V 1 base, and 7 bases lay outside the gene matches. CDR3 bases: TGTGCCAGTAGTATAGGGGGGACAGGGGCCACCGGCTACACCTTC. Translating gives CASSIGGTGATGYTF.

The chain carries TRBV6-1 and TRBJ1-3; no definite D call. The germline V gene encodes CDR1 MNHNS and CDR2 SASEGT. This CDR3 has 12 amino acids. The V and J ends lost 10 bases and 3 bases respectively, with 10 bases between them. The CDR3 loop reads CATYWGGNTIYF. Here the CDR3 DNA reads TGTGCCACCTATTGGGGTGGAAACACCATATATTTT.